This passage covers 29 T cell receptor beta chains from one sample sequenced in a study of blood T cell repertoires in COVID-19. The method was immunoSEQ multiplex PCR; TCRdb's version includes in-frame clones alone and lacks a portion of them. The profile covers hundreds of thousands of clones, with approximately 88% appearing a single time and roughly 1.2% taken by the ten largest. Sequences were obtained from peripheral blood. Source of these receptors: a man aged 35-49 years with acute or convalescent COVID-19.

This chain links TRBV5-4 with TRBJ1-2; 7 nucleotides line up with TRBD1. Germline V gene lookup returns CDR1 SGHNT and CDR2 YYREEE (reference sequence). The CDR3 runs 15 residues. V lost 4 bases to trimming and J lost 4 bases; unmatched junction nucleotides: 10. The CDR3 sequence is CASSARQGLSYGYTF. CDR3 DNA: TGTGCCAGCAGCGCCCGACAGGGTTTAAGCTATGGCTACACCTTC.

The chain has TRBV10-3 and TRBJ1-4; TRBD1 agrees at 9 bases. The CDR3 length is 19 residues. From germline, CDR1 is ENHRY and CDR2 SYGVKD. V was clipped by 6 bases and J by 4 bases; unmatched bases: 18. CDR3 sequence: CAIRPHEGTGMEDNEKLFF. DNA for the CDR3: TGTGCCATCAGACCTCATGAAGGGACAGGGATGGAAGATAATGAAAAACTGTTTTTT.

The V and J genes are TRBV27 and TRBJ1-5; D remains unclear. The CDR3 extends over 15 amino acids. Germline CDR1 and CDR2: MNHEY and SMNVEV (reference sequence). The V end lost 1 base, the J end lost 6 bases, and 13 bases lay between the germline ends. CDR3 nucleotides: TGTGCCAGCAGTTTATTCGGTACCGGGAGTCAGCCCCAGCATTTT. This gives the protein CASSLFGTGSQPQHF.

This clone was seen only a few times. The chain is built from TRBV5-4 and TRBJ2-7; 9 nucleotides agree with TRBD1. This CDR3 spans 14 amino acids. Unmatched junction bases numbered 9, after V lost 5 bases and J lost 6 bases. Germline loops: CDR1 SGHNT, CDR2 YYREEE (reference sequence). CDR3 in amino acids: CASSFGTGMAEQYF. CDR3 DNA: TGTGCCAGCAGTTTTGGGACAGGGATGGCCGAGCAGTACTTC.

This clone appeared a single time. The chain joins TRBV5-3 to TRBJ2-7, with 8 bases matching TRBD1. TRBV5-3 is treated as an ORF (open reading frame) with a function not yet certain. Germline trimming cut 4 bases from V and 0 bases from J; bases unmatched to any gene: 3. This CDR3 spans 14 amino acids. CDR3 in DNA: TGTGCCAGAAGCAAAGGACAGGGCTCCTACGAGCAGTACTTC. The encoded protein is CARSKGQGSYEQYF.

The rearrangement joins TRBV19 to TRBJ2-2; TRBD2 agrees at 8 bases. Germline CDR1 and CDR2: LNHDA and SQIVND (reference sequence). The CDR3 spans 19 residues. Losses at the gene ends were 2 bases for V and 0 bases for J; bases not matched to a gene: 11. This CDR3 is CASSISGVSGDSNTGELFF. CDR3 bases: TGTGCCAGTAGTATATCAGGAGTTAGCGGGGATTCGAACACCGGGGAGCTGTTTTTT.

This clone has only one observation. The V call is TRBV27, the J call TRBJ2-1; 8 bases match TRBD2. The germline V gene encodes CDR1 MNHEY and CDR2 SMNVEV (reference sequence). Trimming at V came to 6 bases and at J to 0 bases, leaving 10 bases not matched to a gene. The CDR3 consists of 17 residues. The CDR3 DNA reads TGTGCCAGCAGCCGACGACTAGCGAGAAGCTCCTACAATGAGCAGTTCTTC. Encoded protein: CASSRRLARSSYNEQFF.

The V call is TRBV28, the J call TRBJ2-7; TRBD1 aligns across 10 bases. The V gene end was trimmed by 4 bases and the J gene end by 3 bases; junction bases not matched to a gene: 9. The CDR3 consists of 16 residues. The germline CDR1 and CDR2 sequences are MDHEN and SYDVKM. CDR3 sequence: CASSSIGQGVFYEQYF. DNA of the CDR3: TGTGCCAGCAGTTCCATCGGACAGGGGGTTTTCTACGAGCAGTACTTC.

The DNA for the CDR3 is TGTGCCAGCAGCTTAGAGTACGAGCGGGGGAATAACAATGAGCAGTTCTTC. Its protein is CASSLEYERGNNNEQFF. V and J are TRBV7-2 and TRBJ2-1; TRBD2 agrees at 8 bases. This CDR3 spans 17 amino acids. CDR1 is SGHTA, CDR2 FQGNSA, per germline. Germline trimming cut 1 base from V and 5 bases from J; bases unmatched to any gene: 10. The variable domain in full, completed from reference TRBV7-2 and TRBJ2-1, reads GAGVSQSPSNKVTEKGKDVELRCDPISGHTALYWYRQSLGQGLEFLIYFQGNSAPDKSGLPSDRFSAERTGGSVSTLTIQRTQQEDSAVYLCASSLEYERGNNNEQFFGPGTRLTVL.

J is TRBJ2-7 and V is TRBV6-5, with 8 nucleotides matching TRBD1. Trimming removed 10 bases from V and 5 bases from J; junction bases left unmatched: 10. The germline V gene has CDR1 MNHEY and CDR2 SVGAGI. The CDR3 sequence is 13 residues long. The CDR3 DNA reads TGTGCCACCATGACAGGGGTGTCACACGAGCAGTACTTC. Encoded protein: CATMTGVSHEQYF.

The rearrangement links TRBV7-3 to TRBJ1-2; a possible D gene is TRBD1 (5 bases). Germline V gives CDR1 SGHTA, CDR2 FQGTGA. The CDR3 spans 13 residues. V lost 1 base to trimming and J lost 8 bases, with 11 bases between them. The CDR3, as DNA: TGTGCCAGCAGCTTAAACCCAGGGTACGGCTACACCTTC. Amino acids: CASSLNPGYGYTF.

The chain uses TRBV9 and TRBJ2-1; the match to TRBD2 covers 8 bases. The CDR3 runs to 14 residues. V lost 4 bases to trimming and J lost 6 bases; unmatched junction nucleotides: 6. The germline gives CDR1 SGDLS, CDR2 YYNGEE. CDR3 DNA: TGTGCCAGCAGCCTTACGGGAGGGGCCAATGAGCAGTTCTTC. The encoded protein is CASSLTGGANEQFF.

The chain couples TRBV19 to TRBJ1-5; no firm D call. Trimming pared 5 bases from V and 2 bases from J, leaving 10 bases between. This CDR3 has 14 amino acids. CDR1 and CDR2 (germline): LNHDA, SQIVND (reference sequence). CDR3 sequence: CASSLGLGNQPQHF. The CDR3 DNA sequence: TGTGCCAGTAGTTTGGGCTTGGGCAATCAGCCCCAGCATTTT.

The chain carries TRBV5-6 and TRBJ1-5, with D perhaps TRBD1 (5 bases). V was trimmed by 0 bases and J by 9 bases, leaving 10 bases between them. The CDR3 loop spans 13 amino acids. In germline, CDR1 is SGHDT, CDR2 YYEEEE. CDR3 bases: TGTGCCAGCAGCTTGGGGGGCGGGGGGCCCCAGCATTTT. It codes for CASSLGGGGPQHF. Using reference TRBV5-6 and TRBJ1-5 for the parts outside the CDR3, the full variable domain is DAGVTQSPTHLIKTRGQQVTLRCSPKSGHDTVSWYQQALGQGPQFIFQYYEEEERQRGNFPDRFSGHQFPNYSSELNVNALLLGDSALYLCASSLGGGGPQHFGDGTRLSIL.

V gene TRBV4-1 combines with J gene TRBJ2-2, with TRBD1 matching over 10 bases. There are 15 residues in the CDR3. The V gene end was trimmed by 6 bases and the J gene end by 7 bases; junction bases not matched to a gene: 8. CDR1 and CDR2 from the germline V gene are MGHRA and YSYEKL. The CDR3 DNA reads TGCGCCAGCAGTAACAGACAGGGGGCTAGCGGGGAGCTGTTTTTT. Translated: CASSNRQGASGELFF.

The CDR3 DNA follows: TGTGCCAGCAGCTCGACAGGGGGCGGCTACGAGCAGTACTTC. Translation gives CASSSTGGGYEQYF. The J gene is TRBJ2-7, the V gene TRBV7-3, with 10 bases that match TRBD1. Germline V gives CDR1 SGHTA, CDR2 FQGTGA. This CDR3 region has 14 residues. V dropped 4 bases and J dropped 3; count of bases not matched to a gene: 3.

The CDR3 bases are TGTGCCAGCAGCTTAAAGGGGGCAGAGTATCAGCCCCAGCATTTT. This codes for CASSLKGAEYQPQHF. This sequence joins TRBV7-2 and TRBJ1-5, with TRBD1 matching over 7 bases. Losses at the gene ends were 2 bases for V and 5 bases for J; bases not matched to a gene: 6. Germline assignment: CDR1 SGHTA and CDR2 FQGNSA. The CDR3 runs to 15 residues.

The rearrangement joins TRBV4-3 to TRBJ1-2; 7 nucleotides align to TRBD1. Unmatched junction bases numbered 6, after V lost 4 bases and J lost 4 bases. The CDR3 is made up of 14 amino acids. Per the germline V gene, CDR1 is LGHNA and CDR2 is YSLEER. The CDR3 protein is CASSRGDSVYGYTF. The CDR3 region has the DNA TGCGCCAGCAGCCGTGGGGACAGCGTCTATGGCTACACCTTC.

The chain links TRBV6-5 to TRBJ1-6, with a tentative D call TRBD1 (5 bases). The length of the CDR3 is 13 residues. Germline V gene data show CDR1 as MNHEY and CDR2 as SVGAGI. Deletions cut 8 bases from V and 7 bases from J, with 12 bases between. The chain's CDR3 is CASSGTFNSPLHF. The DNA for the CDR3 is TGTGCCAGCTCCGGGACTTTCAATTCACCCCTCCACTTT.

This chain uses TRBV7-8 with TRBJ1-6, with TRBD1 matching over 7 bases. V gave up 1 base and J gave up 7 bases; unmatched junction bases: 4. This CDR3 is built from 15 residues. Looked up from germline, CDR1 is SGHVS and CDR2 is FQNEAQ. CDR3 loop: CASSLVEGANSPLHF. The DNA of the CDR3 is TGTGCCAGCAGCTTAGTGGAGGGGGCAAATTCACCCCTCCACTTT.

The V call is TRBV6-4, the J call TRBJ2-2, with D perhaps matching TRBD1 (6 bases). V gave up 3 bases and J gave up 0 bases, with 11 bases separating them. The CDR3 loop spans 16 amino acids. Per the germline V gene, CDR1 is MRHNA and CDR2 is SNTAGT. The CDR3 nucleotides read TGTGCCAGCAGTGAGACAGGACAAACGAACACCGGGGAGCTGTTTTTT. Encoded protein: CASSETGQTNTGELFF.

This rearrangement joins TRBV18 to TRBJ1-1; TRBD1 aligns across 7 bases. Trimming took 3 bases from V and 2 from J; bases not matched to a gene: 3. The CDR3 is 14 residues long. CDR1 is KGHSH, CDR2 LQKENI, per germline. The CDR3 nucleotides read TGTGCCAGCTCACCGGGACAGTCTAACACTGAAGCTTTCTTT. Translating it yields CASSPGQSNTEAFF.

The rearrangement uses TRBV11-2 and TRBJ2-7; weak D call: TRBD2 (6 bases). The germline CDR1 and CDR2 sequences are SGHAT and FQNNGV. This CDR3 has 15 residues. V was cut by 0 bases and J by 4 bases, with 13 bases left in between. CDR3 amino acids: CASSLESSEGYEQYF. Here the CDR3 DNA reads TGTGCCAGCAGCTTAGAGTCTAGCGAGGGATACGAGCAGTACTTC.

The chain employs TRBV18 and TRBJ2-1, with 8 bases aligning to TRBD1. J gave up 0 bases and V 3 bases, and 7 bases lay outside the gene matches. The CDR3 contains 17 residues. Germline lookup yields CDR1 KGHSH and CDR2 LQKENI. This CDR3 reads CASSPRGLGSSYNEQFF. The CDR3 DNA follows: TGTGCCAGCTCACCCAGGGGGCTCGGAAGCTCCTACAATGAGCAGTTCTTC.

The rearrangement joins TRBV7-3 to TRBJ2-1, with D possibly matching TRBD1 (6 bases). The CDR3 has 18 residues. Germline-derived CDR1 and CDR2 are SGHTA and FQGTGA. V was pared by 1 base and J by 2 bases, with 18 bases between. CDR3 amino acids: CASSLRRVGATPYNEQFF. CDR3 nucleotide sequence: TGTGCCAGCAGCTTAAGGCGGGTGGGGGCCACCCCCTACAATGAGCAGTTCTTC.

The gene calls are TRBV5-1 and TRBJ1-4; D is possibly TRBD1 (5 bases). From germline, CDR1 is SGHRS and CDR2 YFSETQ. The CDR3 extends over 16 amino acids. V was cut by 0 bases and J by 0 bases, with 9 bases left in between. CDR3 region: CASSLGQTPTNEKLFF. DNA of the CDR3: TGCGCCAGCAGCTTGGGACAGACTCCAACTAATGAAAAACTGTTTTTT.

The rearrangement joins TRBV6-1 to TRBJ1-1, with 7 bases identical to TRBD1. The CDR3 is 14 residues long. V was pared by 2 bases and J by 10 bases, with 10 bases of the junction left unmatched. Germline CDR1 MNHNS, CDR2 SASEGT. The CDR3 DNA is TGTGCCAGCAGTGAATCCTACAGGGGAGGAGCAGCTTTCTTT. Translation: CASSESYRGGAAFF.

V usage is TRBV4-1 and J usage is TRBJ1-2; 7 bases fit TRBD1. The CDR3 length is 15 residues. Germline values: CDR1 MGHRA, CDR2 YSYEKL. V shed 2 bases and J 3 bases; nucleotides not matched to a gene: 6. The DNA of the CDR3 is TGCGCCAGCAGCCAAACCCGGGACAGCTACTATGGCTACACCTTC. Amino acids: CASSQTRDSYYGYTF.

The CDR3 loop reads CASSFRSGRAFNEQFF. The DNA for the CDR3 is TGTGCCAGCAGTTTCCGTAGCGGGAGGGCCTTCAATGAGCAGTTCTTC. This sequence joins TRBV7-9 and TRBJ2-1; 11 bases are shared with TRBD2. Trimming took 6 bases from V and 6 from J; bases not matched to a gene: 10. Looked up from germline, CDR1 is SEHNR and CDR2 is FQNEAQ (reference sequence). CDR3 length equals 16 residues.